This entry describes one T cell receptor beta chain. The clone's antigen remains unknown. No qualities accompany the bases; no much larger clone lies one base away. This record comes from a study of identical twins listed by TCRdb under 2016. At the level of the whole study: The study deep-sequenced TCR alpha and beta repertoires from monozygotic twins, unrelated adults of various ages and cord blood to test whether fetal clonotypes persist. Replicate twin experiments were performed at different times using different library preparation protocols to rule out contamination.

Library construction relied on 5' RACE. The listed sequencing device is Illumina HiSeq 2000. A universal primer binding site was introduced by template switching, and a unique molecular identifier was present in the final cDNA, enabling accurate counting of TCR cDNA molecules. Specific primers in the conserved constant-segment region were used to synthesize first-strand cDNA for TCR alpha and beta chains. Each cDNA library was double barcoded, with a SMART-Mk sample barcode plus Illumina barcodes, to control for contamination. TruSeq adapter sequences along with Illumina sample barcodes were introduced in two successive PCR steps. The TCR alpha and beta cDNA libraries were sequenced on the Illumina HiSeq platform using custom primers. The source study handled its data this way. Raw reads were processed with MiGEC to extract unique molecular identifiers, and MiXCR was used to determine CDR3 positions. For each individual, recombination models were inferred using an EM algorithm with the repgenHMM and IGoR tools. Shared clonotype analysis was performed with the tcR package in R, normalizing sharing by the product of cloneset sizes. Out-of-frame nonproductive sequences were analyzed to study raw recombination free of thymic and clonal selection effects. TCRdb reworked the public reads: Q25 trimming with fastp, MiXCR clone assembly, productive beta chains retained. Identical CDR3 protein sequences are pooled into one entry, listed with their most common genes and DNA. Here the V and J calls rest on TCRdb's processing, not on the authors' analysis. This sample gives fewer than 250,000 distinct CDR3 sequences in total; roughly 15% of them show up just once. The ten top clones hold 35% to 45% of the sample.

Every donor in the study was a healthy Caucasian. Three pairs of female monozygotic twins, all aged roughly 18 to 29 years, made up the twin cohort. CD4+ and CD8+ T cell populations were isolated with positive isolation kits from Invitrogen. Results the study describes overall, beyond this receptor: Fewer insertions were carried by abundant cord blood beta clonotypes; a weaker similar trend was observed in young adult naive repertoires, while no such trend was observed in memory repertoires. Because the same donors could not be followed over many years, the conclusions relied on cross-sectional statistical analysis. A weaker excess of twin sharing was found in beta out-of-frame sequences because the signal-to-noise ratio was lowered by fewer shared sequences. Compared with coincidental sharing between unrelated individuals, an excess of low generation-probability sequences was observed among out-of-frame TCR alpha sequences shared between twins. Invariant T cells such as MAIT and iNKT could partly confound zero-insertion analyses, though diverse VJ usage argued against this for most clonotypes. Recombination models systematically underestimated out-of-frame TCR alpha sharing in monozygotic twins but agreed with sharing between unrelated individuals.

The data were also submitted as part of a second study, on T cells expressing NK-cell markers. Reported in the second study: TCR beta-chain repertoires were profiled in sorted CD3+CD56+NKG2C+, CD3+CD56+NKG2C- and CD3+CD56-NKG2C+ T-cell subsets from fewer than 10 donors. Of the eight sequenced donors, seven were found to be HCMV-seropositive and one was found to be HCMV-seronegative. In several experiments an anti-gammadeltaTCR antibody was added to restrict sorting to alphabetaTCR-expressing T cells. For six donors, the dominant CD3+CD56+NKG2C+ clonotypes were among the top 10 CD8+ clonotypes and accounted for about 1.0-7.5% of CD8+ T cells. Those dominant clonotypes were again the most abundant among CD3+CD56-NKG2C+ cells in several donors, at roughly 25-60.1%. Whether the expanded NKG2C-expressing T cell clones were specific for HCMV antigens remained unclear. All eight donors whose samples were sequenced were randomly selected healthy volunteers, three of them men and five women. A commercial ELISA kit detecting HCMV-specific IgG in serum was used to determine HCMV serostatus. MIGEC was used to demultiplex reads and group reads by UMI, and MiTCR was used to assemble and quantify clonotypes. To exclude erroneous sequences, only TCR cDNA sequences supported by at least two reads were retained. The tcR package was used for downstream repertoire analysis, and clonotypes were matched across fractions by CDR3 nucleotide sequence plus V segment. VDJmatch was used to annotate antigen specificity against VDJdb, with one amino acid substitution allowed in CDR3.

This TCR was sampled from a woman aged 18-29 years in good health. Sequencing input: CD8+ T cells sorted from blood.

This receptor has the CDR3 CASETGAPDTQYF. The sequenced DNA is TGTGCTAGTGAAACGGGGGCTCCGGATACGCAGTATTTT. Here the chain combines TRBV12-5 and TRBJ2-3; the D region may be TRBD1 or TRBD2, each matching 6 bases equally. From cysteine to phenylalanine, the CDR3 is 13 amino acids long. Of the read, only the CDR3 DNA is kept; its 39 bases are in frame from base 1. V loses 7 bases, J loses 6 bases, and the germline ends lie 14 bases apart. In the germline V gene, CDR1 corresponds to LGHNT and CDR2 to FRNRAP.